These T cell receptor beta chains were read from a single sample in a study of Graves' ophthalmopathy and Graves' hyperthyroidism. TCRdb ran MiXCR on the multiplex PCR reads and lists one entry per CDR3 protein. Counted here are over 650,000 distinct CDR3 sequences, roughly 39% occurring once; the ten biggest clones make up 2.5% to 3.5%. Source material: peripheral blood. The source is an adult man with Graves' ophthalmopathy. Both conserved end residues are part of each CDR3. D genes are given only for firm matches. Clone size is not always given. Where it is, it says once, few, many or a class for expanded clones.

clone_size	v_call	d_call	j_call	cdr3_aa	cdr3_nt
.	TRBV25-1	.	TRBJ2-7	CASSAFGPLKRNEQYF	TGTGCCAGCTCCGCCTTCGGACCCCTGAAGAGAAACGAGCAGTACTTC
many	TRBV19	TRBD1	TRBJ1-1	CASSAQGWHTEAFF	TGTGCCAGTAGCGCACAGGGGTGGCACACTGAAGCTTTCTTT
many	TRBV25-1	TRBD1	TRBJ1-1	CASSDTGTALEAFF	TGTGCCAGCAGTGATACCGGGACAGCCCTTGAAGCTTTCTTT
many	TRBV7-2	TRBD1	TRBJ1-1	CASSYFSGGTEAFF	TGTGCCAGCAGTTATTTCTCAGGGGGCACTGAAGCTTTCTTT
.	TRBV4-1	.	TRBJ1-5	CASSRYEEDEEPQHF	TGCGCCAGCAGCCGCTATGAGGAGGACGAAGAGCCCCAGCATTTT
.	TRBV24-1	.	TRBJ1-5	CASSEGRGVVYQPQHF	TGTGCCAGCAGTGAAGGGAGAGGGGTAGTATATCAGCCCCAGCATTTT
.	TRBV25-1	.	TRBJ2-7	CASQMGSGGIHEQYF	TGTGCCAGCCAAATGGGTAGCGGAGGGATTCACGAGCAGTACTTC
.	TRBV19	TRBD1	TRBJ2-7	CASSYRDRAYEQYF	TGTGCCAGTAGTTACCGGGACAGAGCCTACGAGCAGTACTTC
many	TRBV20-1	.	TRBJ1-5	CSARGLLQPQHF	TGCAGTGCTAGAGGCCTCCTTCAGCCCCAGCATTTT
.	TRBV5-1	TRBD1	TRBJ1-2	CASSPGTGVPSYGYTF	TGCGCCAGCAGCCCCGGGACAGGGGTTCCCTCCTATGGCTACACCTTC
.	TRBV25-1	TRBD1	TRBJ1-2	CASSQDRGQGGYTF	TGTGCCAGCAGCCAAGATCGGGGACAGGGAGGGTACACCTTC
many	TRBV12-3/TRBV12-4	.	TRBJ1-1	CASSTQGWAEAFF	TGTGCCAGCAGTACCCAGGGTTGGGCTGAAGCTTTCTTT
many	TRBV7-9	.	TRBJ1-2	CASSQLRGSFDYGYTF	TGTGCCAGCAGCCAGCTTCGGGGGAGTTTCGACTATGGCTACACCTTC
.	TRBV5-1	TRBD2	TRBJ2-7	CASSPRTSGGAHSYEQYF	TGCGCCAGCAGCCCCAGGACTAGCGGGGGGGCCCACTCCTACGAGCAGTACTTC
.	TRBV27	.	TRBJ2-7	CAPSYEQYF	TGTGCCCCCTCCTACGAGCAGTACTTC
many	TRBV20-1	TRBD1	TRBJ1-1	CSAFDRENTEAFF	TGCAGTGCCTTCGACAGGGAGAACACTGAAGCTTTCTTT
many	TRBV7-9	.	TRBJ1-1	CASILAPGTEAFF	TGTGCCAGCATCTTGGCCCCGGGCACTGAAGCTTTCTTT
many	TRBV10-2	.	TRBJ1-6	CAIRRDEGVNGSPLHF	TGCGCCATTCGTCGGGACGAAGGAGTCAACGGGTCACCCCTCCACTTT
many	TRBV19	.	TRBJ1-1	CASSLQNTEAFF	TGTGCCAGTAGTCTCCAGAACACTGAAGCTTTCTTT